Listed here is a single T cell receptor beta chain. The antigen remains unidentified. The data derive from a study of T cell responses to AZD1222 COVID-19 vaccine. Study-wide results and limits: Once two AZD1222 doses were given, Spike-specific TCR breadth and depth went up. The study identified only five to seven AZD1222 recipients as seropositive at baseline.

Second doses at about 4 or about 12 weeks were pooled. Some clones are missing from TCRdb's copy, which holds only in-frame ones; the method was immunoSEQ multiplex PCR. Of approximately 100,000 clones listed, about 89% are singletons. Germline lookup yields CDR1 GTSNPN and CDR2 SVGIG (reference sequence). This CDR3 is 15 amino acids long. V was cut by 1 base and J by 6 bases, with 18 bases left in between. The material sequenced was peripheral blood, taken 28 days after the second AZD1222 dose. V gene TRBV30 combines with J gene TRBJ1-1; D is possibly TRBD1 (5 bases). This clonotype was obtained from an adult who received the AZD1222 COVID-19 vaccine. The CDR3 loop reads CAWSDGGGIRAEAFF. CDR3 nucleotides: TGTGCCTGGAGTGATGGCGGGGGTATACGCGCTGAAGCTTTCTTT.